Listed below are T cell receptor beta chains from one sample, sequenced in a study of radiotherapy plus CTLA-4 blockade in lung cancer. Sequencing used immunoSEQ multiplex PCR; TCRdb keeps in-frame clones, though not all of them. The sample lists about 49,000 clones, about 85% occurring once. Sequencing was performed on peripheral blood, taken from a patient treated with radiotherapy plus ipilimumab. The receptor source for this set is a human donor with non-small cell lung cancer whose response to radiotherapy plus ipilimumab could not be evaluated. Each CDR3 is given with its conserved first and last residue. D genes are given only for firm matches. A clone size is listed for some rows: how often the clone was seen (once, few, many), or a class if it is expanded.

J gene,D gene,V gene,clone size,CDR3 DNA,CDR3 protein
TRBJ1-1,.,TRBV4-3,.,TGCGCCAGCAGCCAAGCTGACAGCTTGAACACTGAAGCTTTCTTT,CASSQADSLNTEAFF
TRBJ1-2,TRBD1,TRBV27,.,TGTGCCAGCAGTGAGGACCCGGGACAGGGGGCGTATGGCTACACCTTC,CASSEDPGQGAYGYTF
TRBJ1-1,.,TRBV5-1,.,TGCGCCAGCAGCTTGGAGGGGCCGGGGGTTGGTGAAGCTTTCTTT,CASSLEGPGVGEAFF
TRBJ1-2,TRBD1,TRBV19,.,TGTGCCAGTAGTATGGGACAGAACTATGGCTACACCTTC,CASSMGQNYGYTF
TRBJ2-2,.,TRBV5-1,.,TGCGCCAGCAGCTTGTCTAGTGAATCCGGGGAGCTGTTTTTT,CASSLSSESGELFF
TRBJ1-3,.,TRBV21-1,.,TGTGCCAGCAGCAATCCTAGCGGATCCTCTGGAAACACCATATATTTT,CASSNPSGSSGNTIYF
TRBJ2-3,TRBD2,TRBV4-3,.,TGCGCCAGCAGCCAAGTGCTAGCGGGAGATACTACAGATACGCAGTATTTT,CASSQVLAGDTTDTQYF
TRBJ2-1,TRBD2,TRBV6-1,.,TGTGCCAGCAGTGAGTGGACTAGCGGGATACGGTTCTTC,CASSEWTSGIRFF
TRBJ2-3,TRBD1,TRBV5-1,.,TGCGCCAGCAGCTCCGCTCCGGTTTTTTTCGGGACAGGGAATGTTGATACGCAGTATTTT,CASSSAPVFFGTGNVDTQYF
TRBJ2-1,TRBD2,TRBV4-3,once,TGCGCCAGCAGCCAAGATCGTTATGGACTAGCGGGTGAGCAGTTCTTC,CASSQDRYGLAGEQFF
TRBJ2-6,.,TRBV10-3,.,TGTGCCATCAGTGGCGCGGGCGGGCAGGGGAGAGGTTATAGAGGGGCCAACGTCCTGACTTTC,CAISGAGGQGRGYRGANVLTF
TRBJ1-1,TRBD1,TRBV11-2,.,TGTGCCACCCTAAAGGGGGCAGACACTGAAGCTTTCTTT,CATLKGADTEAFF
TRBJ2-7,.,TRBV2,.,TGTGCCAGCAGTCCCGACCGAGGAGGGTTTGGCGAGCAGTACTTC,CASSPDRGGFGEQYF
TRBJ2-2,.,TRBV11-2,once,TGTGCCAGCAGCATCCTCGGGGGAGCAAACACCGGGGAGCTGTTTTTT,CASSILGGANTGELFF
TRBJ2-3,TRBD2,TRBV9,few,TGTGCCAGCTCCAAAGCGGGGAGGACAGATACGCAGTATTTT,CASSKAGRTDTQYF